The 7 T cell receptor beta chains presented below share a single source sample, sequenced in a study of cytomegalovirus exposure and HLA in healthy donors. The PCR had 60 Vbeta and 13 Jbeta primers. Sequenced by immunoSEQ multiplex PCR; TCRdb stores in-frame clones only, minus some. This table holds a few hundred thousand clones, 65% to 75% found once. Sequencing was performed on PBMCs. All receptors come from a woman in her twenties or thirties in good health and CMV-seronegative.

The chain uses TRBV6-6 and TRBJ2-7, with 7 bases matching TRBD2. Germline CDR1 reads MNHNY; CDR2 reads SVGAGI (reference sequence). CDR3 length equals 11 residues. V lost 5 bases and J lost 7; bases outside the gene matches: 2. The CDR3: CASSLGGEQYF. Here the CDR3 DNA reads TGTGCCAGCAGTCTGGGGGGGGAGCAGTACTTC.

This chain's CDR3 is CASSSVGLPNQPQHF. The CDR3 DNA reads as TGTGCCAGCAGCTCCGTGGGGCTTCCCAATCAGCCCCAGCATTTT. The chain couples TRBV7-2 to TRBJ1-5; D might be TRBD1 (5 bases). From germline, CDR1 is SGHTA and CDR2 FQGNSA. The CDR3 covers 15 residues. Trimming cost V 4 bases and J 3 bases, with 13 bases left between them.

This sequence joins TRBV19 and TRBJ2-2; a possible D gene is TRBD2 (6 bases). The CDR3 spans 14 residues. The ends were cut back, 10 bases at V and 0 bases at J, with 12 bases in the middle. Germline CDR1 LNHDA, CDR2 SQIVND (reference sequence). DNA for the CDR3: TGTGCCACCGGACTAAACGCGAACACCGGGGAGCTGTTTTTT. Translating gives CATGLNANTGELFF. Using reference TRBV19 and TRBJ2-2 for the parts outside the CDR3, the full variable domain is DGGITQSPKYLFRKEGQNVTLSCEQNLNHDAMYWYRQDPGQGLRLIYYSQIVNDFQKGDIAEGYSVSREKKESFPLTVTSAQKNPTAFYLCATGLNANTGELFFGEGSRLTVL.

With respect to this clone: Mismatch with germline at one junction end may stem from a read error. The chain employs TRBV7-7 and TRBJ2-5; D is ambiguous. This CDR3 is built from 11 residues. Germline CDR1 SSHAT, CDR2 FNYEAQ (reference sequence). CDR3 DNA sequence: TGTGCTAGCAGCGACGGGGAGACCCAGTACTTC. Its translation: CASSDGETQYF.

This sequence joins TRBV10-3 and TRBJ2-1; 10 nucleotides line up with TRBD1. This CDR3 has 14 residues. From germline, CDR1 is ENHRY and CDR2 SYGVKD. V lost 4 bases, J lost 9 bases, and 6 bases stayed unmatched. CDR3 nucleotide sequence: TGTGCCATCAGTGGACCGGGACAGGGGATTGAGCAGTTCTTC. This sequence encodes CAISGPGQGIEQFF.

V and J are TRBV5-6 and TRBJ1-2; D might be TRBD1 (5 bases). Germline V gives CDR1 SGHDT, CDR2 YYEEEE. V gave up 5 bases and J gave up 0 bases, with 14 bases separating them. The CDR3 is 15 amino acids. The CDR3: CASRYPKGTNYGYTF. The CDR3 DNA is TGTGCCAGCAGGTACCCCAAGGGGACTAACTATGGCTACACCTTC.

The sample holds many counts of this clone. V is TRBV30 and J is TRBJ1-2; D possibly corresponds to TRBD1 (6 bases). Germline CDR1 reads GTSNPN; CDR2 reads SVGIG (reference sequence). The CDR3 consists of 11 residues. The V and J ends lost 1 base and 9 bases respectively, with 9 bases between them. In DNA, the CDR3 is TGTGCCTGGAGTGGGCAGGGGCGCTACACCTTC. This codes for CAWSGQGRYTF.